The sequence of this T cell receptor (beta chain) was determined in a study of cytomegalovirus exposure and HLA in healthy donors. Findings and limits, study-wide: Most TCR sequences were uncommon, yet certain public TCRs appeared in many donors. First-cohort TCR clusters were later found to tend to co-occur in the roughly 110 validation repertoires.

Data came from immunoSEQ multiplex PCR; TCRdb stores just in-frame clones and leaves some out. The sample records 200,000 to 250,000 clones, around 78% being singletons. V lost 4 bases to trimming and J lost 2 bases; unmatched junction nucleotides: 6. The germline CDR1 and CDR2 sequences are SQVTM and ANQGSEA. The CDR3 loop spans 15 amino acids. A note on this clone: The antigen is not known.

Material: PBMCs. This rearrangement joins TRBV29-1 to TRBJ1-2, with 11 bases aligning to TRBD1. The origin of this receptor is a woman aged 18 to 35 in good health and CMV-seronegative. Written as DNA, the CDR3 is TGCAGCGTTGGGGACAGGGGGAACCAGAACTATGGCTACACCTTC. This sequence encodes CSVGDRGNQNYGYTF.